Listed below are T cell receptor beta chains from one sample, sequenced in a study of post-analysis software for immune sequencing data. TCRdb re-analysed the PCR reads in MiXCR, keeping a single row per CDR3 protein. The profile covers 380,000 or so distinct CDR3 sequences, with roughly 38% appearing a single time and around an eighth taken by the ten largest. Sample: blood. The receptors originated from a girl under 18 with multiple sclerosis. CDR3s include the opening cysteine and the closing phenylalanine or tryptophan. The D gene is left open where the match is weak. A row's size may be missing; if present it is once, few, many or a size class.

.	TRBV29-1	TRBJ2-3	.	CSVEGGFRGTDTQYF	TGCAGCGTTGAAGGGGGGTTTCGGGGGACAGATACGCAGTATTTT
.	TRBV7-9	TRBJ1-1	.	CASDTRGITEAFF	TGTGCCAGCGACACGCGGGGAATCACTGAAGCTTTCTTT
few	TRBV6-1	TRBJ1-2	TRBD1	CASSRQGQGWGLAGYTF	TGTGCCAGCAGCCGACAGGGACAGGGATGGGGGTTGGCTGGCTACACCTTC
few	TRBV18	TRBJ2-1	.	CASSPAWGSRDNEQFF	TGTGCCAGCTCACCAGCATGGGGATCGCGCGACAATGAGCAGTTCTTC
few	TRBV6-5	TRBJ1-1	.	CASSYSSESDTEAFF	TGTGCCAGCAGTTACTCAAGCGAGTCCGACACTGAAGCTTTCTTT
.	TRBV5-1	TRBJ2-1	.	CASSLGRDGEQFF	TGCGCCAGCAGCTTGGGCAGGGACGGTGAGCAGTTCTTC
.	TRBV7-2	TRBJ2-7	.	CASSTGHVYEQYF	TGTGCCAGCAGCACCGGACATGTCTACGAGCAGTACTTC
.	TRBV7-6	TRBJ2-5	.	CASSLAGGYQETQYF	TGTGCCAGCAGCTTAGCGGGGGGCTACCAAGAGACCCAGTACTTC
few	TRBV5-1	TRBJ2-6	.	CASSLNSGSGANVLTF	TGCGCCAGCAGTCTTAACTCGGGCTCTGGGGCCAACGTCCTGACTTTC
.	TRBV4-2	TRBJ2-7	TRBD2	CASSPFCPGGTYEQYF	TGTGCCAGCAGCCCTTTCTGTCCGGGGGGAACCTACGAGCAGTACTTC
.	TRBV7-6	TRBJ2-5	.	CASSFGTGISYEQYF	.
.	TRBV29-1	TRBJ1-1	.	CSVERGKTEAFF	TGCAGCGTTGAAAGGGGGAAAACTGAAGCTTTCTTT
.	TRBV7-3	TRBJ2-2	.	CASSLGGGGYTGELFF	TGTGCCAGCAGCTTAGGAGGAGGTGGATACACCGGGGAGCTGTTTTTT
few	TRBV7-6	TRBJ1-5	.	CASSLSDSPYQPQHF	TGTGCCAGCAGCCTTTCGGACAGCCCCTATCAGCCCCAGCATTTT
once	TRBV18	TRBJ1-1	.	CASPPYLPGRGMNTEAFF	TGTGCCAGCCCACCCTACCTTCCGGGACGGGGAATGAACACTGAAGCTTTCTTT
few	TRBV15	TRBJ1-6	.	CATSRDLGSVGSPLHF	TGTGCCACCAGCAGAGATCTGGGAAGTGTTGGTTCACCCCTCCACTTT
few	TRBV7-3	TRBJ2-3	TRBD1	CASSSVGQGRPDTQYF	TGTGCCAGCAGCTCTGTCGGACAGGGGAGGCCAGATACGCAGTATTTT
many	TRBV12-3/TRBV12-4	TRBJ1-1	.	CADGSDNTEAFF	TGTGCTGACGGCTCTGACAACACTGAAGCTTTCTTT
.	TRBV2	TRBJ2-1	.	CASSSDRSYANEQFF	TGTGCCAGCAGTTCGGACAGAAGCTACGCCAATGAGCAGTTCTTC
few	TRBV20-1	TRBJ2-3	.	CSASPTAGDTQYF	TGCAGTGCTAGCCCTACCGCCGGAGATACGCAGTATTTT
.	TRBV6-6	TRBJ2-1	TRBD2	CASSYSGGTGEQFF	TGTGCCAGCAGTTACAGCGGGGGAACGGGTGAGCAGTTCTTC
.	TRBV29-1	TRBJ1-2	.	CSVAGGGDYTF	TGCAGCGTTGCTGGTGGGGGAGACTACACCTTC
.	TRBV7-9	TRBJ2-3	.	CASSQPAPSTDTQYF	TGTGCCAGCAGCCAGCCAGCGCCTAGCACAGATACGCAGTATTTT
.	TRBV6-2/TRBV6-3	TRBJ1-5	.	CASSYSSAGLNQPQHF	TGTGCCAGCAGTTACTCGTCGGCCGGACTCAATCAGCCCCAGCATTTT
.	TRBV5-6	TRBJ1-1	.	CASSFFTGEAFF	TGTGCCAGCAGCTTCTTTACAGGGGAAGCTTTCTTT
few	TRBV7-2	TRBJ2-5	.	CASSLEGGYKTQYF	TGTGCCAGCAGCTTAGAGGGCGGCTATAAGACCCAGTACTTC
.	TRBV27	TRBJ1-2	.	CASRYSDGLYGYTF	TGTGCCAGCAGGTATTCGGACGGCCTCTATGGCTACACCTTC
few	TRBV10-3	TRBJ1-6	.	CAISVSGQTDNSPLHF	TGTGCCATCAGTGTGTCGGGACAAACTGATAATTCACCCCTCCACTTT
.	TRBV28	TRBJ1-1	.	CASSSTGTREMDAEAFF	TGTGCCAGCAGTTCCACCGGGACACGAGAAATGGACGCTGAAGCTTTCTTT
.	TRBV12-3/TRBV12-4	TRBJ2-2	.	CASSQDIFPGELFF	TGTGCCAGCAGCCAAGACATCTTCCCGGGGGAGCTGTTTTTT
few	TRBV3-1	TRBJ1-2	TRBD1	CASSQDPGGGYTF	TGTGCCAGCAGCCAAGATCCAGGGGGTGGCTACACCTTC
.	TRBV14	TRBJ2-6	.	CASSPGTGLAGANVLTF	TGTGCCAGCAGCCCCGGGACTGGGTTAGCTGGGGCCAACGTCCTGACTTTC
.	TRBV7-2	TRBJ1-2	TRBD1	CASSLRDRSFYGYTF	TGTGCCAGCAGCCTAAGGGACAGGAGTTTCTATGGCTACACCTTC
few	TRBV12-3/TRBV12-4	TRBJ2-1	TRBD2	CASSLLRDYQFF	TGTGCCAGCAGTTTGCTTCGGGACTACCAGTTCTTC
.	TRBV9	TRBJ2-3	TRBD2	CASSPGTSGGRGRRTDTQYF	TGTGCCAGCAGCCCCGGGACTAGCGGGGGGAGAGGGAGGCGCACAGATACGCAGTATTTT
few	TRBV7-2	TRBJ2-7	TRBD1	CASSYYRGPYEQYF	TGTGCCAGCAGCTACTACAGGGGCCCCTACGAGCAGTACTTC
many	TRBV4-1	TRBJ2-7	TRBD1	CASSQAEGQGATYEQYF	TGCGCCAGCAGCCAAGCTGAGGGACAGGGGGCCACCTACGAGCAGTACTTC
many	TRBV10-2	TRBJ2-3	TRBD2	CASREPSGTDTQYF	TGCGCCAGCAGGGAGCCTAGCGGGACAGATACGCAGTATTTT
few	TRBV4-1	TRBJ1-1	.	CASSPLDGDTEAFF	TGCGCCAGCAGTCCGTTAGACGGTGACACTGAAGCTTTCTTT
.	TRBV20-1	TRBJ2-3	TRBD2	CSAREGSGGLLDTQYF	TGCAGTGCTAGAGAGGGTAGCGGGGGCCTTCTGGATACGCAGTATTTT
few	TRBV5-1	TRBJ2-1	TRBD2	CASSWGLAGTNDEQFF	TGCGCCAGCAGCTGGGGACTAGCGGGGACCAACGATGAGCAGTTCTTC
.	TRBV6-2/TRBV6-3	TRBJ2-4	.	CASSYLDLRYF	TGTGCCAGCAGTTACCTTGACTTGAGGTACTTC
.	TRBV6-5	TRBJ2-1	TRBD2	CASSGGLAGGNEQFF	TGTGCCAGCAGCGGGGGACTAGCGGGGGGCAATGAGCAGTTCTTC
.	TRBV20-1	TRBJ1-2	.	CSASRDDGYTF	TGCAGTGCTAGTCGGGACGATGGCTACACCTTC
.	TRBV7-9	TRBJ1-2	TRBD1	CASSLAIRGNYGYTF	TGTGCCAGCAGCTTAGCTATCAGGGGGAACTATGGCTACACCTTC
few	TRBV29-1	TRBJ1-4	TRBD1	CSVLARGRDEKLFF	TGCAGCGTTCTGGCCAGGGGGCGAGATGAAAAACTGTTTTTT
.	TRBV27	TRBJ2-1	TRBD1	CASSLTSGQGYNEQFF	TGTGCCAGCAGTTTGACATCGGGACAGGGCTACAATGAGCAGTTCTTC
.	TRBV7-6	TRBJ2-1	.	CASSLGAGALYNEQFF	TGTGCCAGCAGCTTAGGGGCGGGGGCCCTCTACAATGAGCAGTTCTTC
few	TRBV11-1	TRBJ2-1	.	CASSLGRAQFF	TGTGCCAGCAGCTTGGGGCGGGCGCAGTTCTTC
.	TRBV18	TRBJ2-5	.	CASSPSGPPTETQYF	TGTGCCAGCTCACCCTCGGGACCGCCAACAGAGACCCAGTACTTC
many	TRBV7-2	TRBJ2-4	TRBD2	CASSLGLAGDQYF	TGTGCCAGCAGCTTAGGCTTAGCGGGGGATCAGTACTTC
few	TRBV27	TRBJ1-1	TRBD1	CASSLRGQDRKTEAFF	TGTGCCAGCAGTTTAAGGGGACAGGATCGAAAGACTGAAGCTTTCTTT
.	TRBV4-1	TRBJ2-1	.	CASSGGADYNEQFF	TGCGCCAGCAGCGGGGGGGCTGACTACAATGAGCAGTTCTTC